These T cell receptor beta chains were read from a single sample in a study of tumor-infiltrating lymphocytes in oesophageal squamous cell carcinoma. TCRdb redid the calling of the PCR reads with MiXCR, one entry per CDR3 protein. There are approximately 12,000 distinct CDR3 sequences in the sample; under 60% occur only once, and 35% lies in the top ten. The specimen was esophageal tumor tissue. These receptors originate from a male donor with esophageal squamous cell carcinoma. The CDR3 runs from the conserved cysteine through the conserved F or W. A D gene is named only where the DNA matches it firmly. The size of a clone is reported for some rows only, either as once, few or many, or as a class for expanded clones.

CASSLSWVSNQPQHF TGTGCCAGCAGCTTATCTTGGGTCAGCAATCAGCCCCAGCATTTT NA TRBJ1-5 NA TRBV7-2
CASRRTAATNEKLFF TGCGCCAGCAGGAGGACCGCCGCAACTAATGAAAAACTGTTTTTT NA TRBJ1-4 NA TRBV10-2
CASSEEAGGVDTQYF TGTGCCAGCAGTGAGGAAGCGGGAGGGGTAGATACGCAGTATTTT medium-sized TRBJ2-3 TRBD2 TRBV6-1
CASSWTVTRTDTQYF TGTGCCAGCAGCTGGACAGTGACTCGCACAGATACGCAGTATTTT NA TRBJ2-3 NA TRBV7-3
CASSYLIRTDTQYF TGTGCCAGCAGTTACTTGATCCGCACAGATACGCAGTACTTC once TRBJ2-7 NA TRBV6-2/TRBV6-3
CASSVATSGGARETQYF TGTGCCAGCAGCGTAGCTACTAGCGGGGGGGCCAGGGAGACCCAGTACTTC NA TRBJ2-5 TRBD2 TRBV7-2
CASSQLKGPTAGYNEQYF TGCGCCAGCAGTCAACTCAAGGGCCCAACGGCTGGGTACAATGAGCAGTACTTC NA TRBJ2-7 NA TRBV23-1
CASSYTSGGWSYNEQFF TGTGCCAGCAGCTATACTAGCGGGGGGTGGTCCTACAATGAGCAGTTCTTC NA TRBJ2-1 TRBD2 TRBV7-6
CASSYPGTGGRGPRNTGELYF TGTGCCAGCAGTTACCCCGGGACAGGGGGCCGGGGACCCCGAAACACCGGGGAGCTGTATTTT NA TRBJ2-3 TRBD1 TRBV6-1
CASSSGGHQPQHF TGTGCCAGCAGTTCTGGGGGCCATCAGCCCCAGCATTTT NA TRBJ1-5 NA TRBV12-3/TRBV12-4
CASSLTASGLSYNEQFF TGTGCCAGCAGCTTAACGGCTAGCGGCCTCTCCTACAATGAGCAGTTCTTC NA TRBJ2-1 TRBD2 TRBV7-3
CASSLEGVGVGYTF TGTGCCAGCAGCTTAGAGGGGGTGGGGGTCGGCTACACCTTC NA TRBJ1-2 NA TRBV7-9
CASSSRTGNTGELYF TGTGCCAGCAGTTCAAGGACAGGGAACACCGGGGAGCTGTATTTT NA TRBJ2-3 TRBD1 TRBV6-1
CASSFGDIRETQYF TGTGCCAGCAGTTTTGGGGACATCCGGGAGACCCAGTACTTC many TRBJ2-5 NA TRBV12-3/TRBV12-4
CASSFQENTEAFF TGTGCCAGCAGCTTCCAGGAGAACACTGAAGCTTTCTTT NA TRBJ1-1 NA TRBV7-9
CASSLAGSGETQYF TGTGCCAGCAGCCTCGCAGGGAGCGGTGAGACCCAGTACTTC once TRBJ2-5 NA TRBV14
CASSQERDSYNEQFF TGCGCCAGCAGCCAAGAACGGGACTCCTACAATGAGCAGTTCTTC many TRBJ2-1 NA TRBV4-1
CASSLFGGSQETQYF TGTGCCAGCAGCTTATTCGGTGGCTCCCAAGAGACCCAGTACTTC few TRBJ2-5 NA TRBV7-3
CASSLALAGQGRTDTQYF TGCGCCAGCAGCTTGGCCCTTGCGGGACAGGGTCGGACAGATACGCAGTATTTT NA TRBJ2-3 TRBD1 TRBV5-1
CASSLQGGPYEQYF TGTGCCAGCAGCTTACAGGGAGGGCCCTACGAGCAGTACTTC NA TRBJ2-7 TRBD2 TRBV7-3
CASRKGQGIGGGNNEQFF TGTGCCAGCAGGAAGGGACAGGGGATAGGTGGTGGCAACAATGAGCAGTTCTTC NA TRBJ2-1 TRBD1 TRBV6-1
CASSYGIRPDTEAFF TGTGCCAGCAGTTACGGGATACGGCCGGACACTGAAGCTTTCTTT once TRBJ1-1 NA TRBV6-2/TRBV6-3
CASSIGGTSGQETQYF TGTGCCAGCAGCATCGGAGGGACTAGCGGACAAGAGACCCAGTACTTC NA TRBJ2-5 TRBD2 TRBV7-2
CASSLTLDREGEQYF TGTGCCAGCAGCTTAACACTGGACAGGGAGGGGGAGCAGTACTTC NA TRBJ2-7 NA TRBV7-3
CASSYSIAQYEQFF TGTGCCAGCAGTTACTCGATTGCGCAGTACGAGCAGTTCTTC NA TRBJ2-1 NA TRBV6-6
CASSLGGQRRTGELFF TGTGCCAGCAGCTTAGGGGGACAGCGACGAACCGGGGAGCTGTTTTTT NA TRBJ2-2 TRBD1 TRBV7-9
CASSLSSQSYEQYF TGTGCCAGCAGTTTATCGAGCCAGAGCTACGAGCAGTACTTC once TRBJ2-7 NA TRBV27
CASSGRTTDTQYF TGTGCCAGCAGCGGGAGAACCACAGATACGCAGTATTTT medium-sized TRBJ2-3 NA TRBV28
CASSLRLATTGGPGDEQYF TGTGCCAGCAGCTTACGACTTGCCACTACGGGAGGGCCGGGCGATGAGCAGTACTTC NA TRBJ2-7 TRBD2 TRBV7-2
CASSQDRVNTEAFF TGTGCCAGCAGCCAGGACAGGGTGAACACTGAAGCTTTCTTT many TRBJ1-1 TRBD1 TRBV7-6
CASSFYRDFQETQYF TGTGCCAGCAGCTTCTACCGGGACTTCCAAGAGACCCAGTACTTC few TRBJ2-5 NA TRBV7-9
CASSYGREFWETQYF TGTGCCAGCAGTTACGGGCGGGAGTTTTGGGAGACCCAGTACTTC NA TRBJ2-5 TRBD2 TRBV6-6
CASSKGWENIQYF TGTGCCAGCAGTAAGGGGTGGGAAAACATTCAGTACTTC NA TRBJ2-4 NA TRBV7-3
CASSFNTPSGANVLTF TGTGCCAGCAGCTTTAATACACCCTCTGGGGCCAACGTCCTGACTTTC NA TRBJ2-6 NA TRBV7-4
CASSGRQGADGELFF TGTGCCAGCAGTGGTAGACAGGGGGCGGACGGGGAGCTGTTTTTT NA TRBJ2-2 TRBD1 TRBV6-1
CASRTGTVNTEAFF TGTGCCAGCAGGACCGGGACGGTAAACACTGAAGCTTTCTTT NA TRBJ1-1 NA TRBV12-3/TRBV12-4
CASSLTAGGREQYF TGTGCCAGCAGCTTAACAGCGGGAGGGCGGGAGCAGTACTTC NA TRBJ2-5 TRBD2 TRBV7-8
CASSSDRISFEQYF TGTGCCAGCAGCTCGGACAGAATCTCCTTCGAGCAGTACTTC NA TRBJ2-7 NA TRBV7-9
CASSVRLANEQFF TGTGCCAGCAGCGTCCGACTAGCTAATGAGCAGTTCTTC NA TRBJ2-1 TRBD2 TRBV7-8
CASSLIPAGGYNEQFF TGTGCCAGCAGCTTAATACCAGCGGGAGGTTACAATGAGCAGTTCTTC NA TRBJ2-1 TRBD2 TRBV7-3
CASSPLPSTDTQYF TGTGCCAGCAGCCCGTTACCCAGCACAGATACGCAGTATTTT few TRBJ2-3 NA TRBV7-2
CASSLSQGANTGELFF TGTGCCAGCAGCTTATCCCAAGGGGCGAACACCGGGGAGCTGTTTTTT NA TRBJ2-2 NA TRBV7-8
CASSYTGGVGTEAFF TGTGCCAGCAGTTACACAGGGGGCGTGGGTACTGAAGCTTTCTTT once TRBJ1-1 TRBD1 TRBV6-6
CASSLFGQVGVNYGYTF TGTGCCAGCAGCTTATTCGGACAAGTCGGGGTCAACTATGGCTACACCTTC NA TRBJ1-2 NA TRBV11-2
CAITTSGINEQFF TGTGCCATCACGACTAGCGGGATCAATGAGCAGTTCTTC NA TRBJ2-1 TRBD2 TRBV10-3
CASSWTSGNLYNEQFF TGTGCCAGCAGCTGGACTAGCGGGAACCTATACAATGAGCAGTTCTTC NA TRBJ2-1 TRBD2 TRBV7-2
CASSLVPSGTARNIQYF TGTGCCAGCAGCTTAGTTCCCTCCGGGACCGCGAGGAACATTCAGTACTTC once TRBJ2-4 NA TRBV7-2
CASSCHRGDCLRAVLRF NA few TRBJ2-6 NA TRBV7-6
CASSPGGTGIAGANVLTF TGTGCCAGCAGCCCGGGGGGTACAGGGATAGCTGGGGCCAACGTCCTGACTTTC NA TRBJ2-6 NA TRBV4-2
CASTGTVHEKLFF TGTGCCAGTACCGGGACAGTGCATGAAAAACTGTTTTTT NA TRBJ1-4 TRBD1 TRBV6-6
CASSNLRDGTYEQYF TGTGCCAGCAGTAACCTCCGGGACGGGACCTACGAGCAGTACTTC medium-sized TRBJ2-7 NA TRBV12-3/TRBV12-4
CASSQTMGGSQPQHF TGTGCCAGCAGTCAGACGATGGGCGGATCTCAGCCCCAGCATTTT NA TRBJ1-5 NA TRBV7-8
CASSLHNEQFF TGTGCCAGCAGCTTACACAATGAGCAGTTCTTC NA TRBJ2-1 NA TRBV7-2